This is a list of T cell receptor beta chains from one sample in a study of circulating and synovial CD4+ cells in juvenile arthritis. Some clones are missing from TCRdb's copy, which holds only in-frame ones; the method was immunoSEQ multiplex PCR. The repertoire holds about 35,000 clones, with about 95% as singletons. The specimen sequenced was CD4+ T cells from blood. The receptor set was obtained from a human donor with juvenile idiopathic arthritis. Each CDR3 is given with its conserved first and last residue. A D gene is named only where the DNA matches it firmly. Not all rows give a size; the values are once, few, many and, for expanded clones, a class.

12	TRBV10-3	TRBJ1-1	NA	NA	TGTGCCATCAGTGAGTATGACAGTGAAGCTTTCTTT	CAISEYDSEAFF
11	TRBV20-1	TRBJ2-3	NA	NA	TGCAGTGCTAGCCTATTAGATACGCAGTATTTT	CSASLLDTQYF
14	TRBV5-6	TRBJ2-1	NA	TRBD2	TGTGCCAGCAGCACCGGACTAGCGGGAGATGAGCAGTTCTTC	CASSTGLAGDEQFF
14	TRBV5-6	TRBJ2-2	NA	TRBD2	TGTGCCAGCAGCTTGGCGGGAGGCACCGGGGAGCTGTTTTTT	CASSLAGGTGELFF
15	TRBV28	TRBJ1-3	NA	NA	TGTGCCAGCAGCACTATCGACAGCTCTGGAAACACCATATATTTT	CASSTIDSSGNTIYF
16	TRBV4-3	TRBJ1-6	NA	NA	TGCGCCAGCAGCCAAGAAGGTTATCGGGAAAATTCACCCCTCCACTTT	CASSQEGYRENSPLHF
13	TRBV19	TRBJ2-7	few	TRBD1	TGTGCCAGTAGGCCGGGACAGGGTGGCGAGCAGTACTTC	CASRPGQGGEQYF
16	TRBV23-1	TRBJ1-1	NA	TRBD1	TGCGCCAGCACCCTCCGGGACAGGGGGCTAAACACTGAAGCTTTCTTT	CASTLRDRGLNTEAFF
19	TRBV18	TRBJ2-7	NA	TRBD2	TGTGCCAGCTCACCCCGCGGAAAAATGTCTAGCGGGAGTAACCACGAGCAGTACTTC	CASSPRGKMSSGSNHEQYF
16	TRBV5-4	TRBJ2-1	NA	TRBD2	TGTGCCAGCAGCAGGAAAAGCGGGACCTCCTACAATGAGCAGTTCTTC	CASSRKSGTSYNEQFF
14	TRBV7-2	TRBJ2-3	NA	NA	TGTGCCAGCAGCTTAAGTGTCGCGGATGATACGCAGTATTTT	CASSLSVADDTQYF
14	TRBV19	TRBJ2-4	NA	TRBD1	TGTGCCAGTACCCAGACAGGGGACAAAAACATTCAGTACTTC	CASTQTGDKNIQYF
12	TRBV7-2	TRBJ2-7	NA	NA	TGTGCCAGCAGCTCAACTACCTACGAGCAGTACTTC	CASSSTTYEQYF
15	TRBV7-6	TRBJ1-1	NA	NA	TGTGCCAGCAGCTTATCAGGGATGGGGAACACTGAGGCTTTCTTT	CASSLSGMGNTEAFF